The rows below give T cell receptor beta chains drawn from one sample of a study of blood T cells in healthy people across ages. TCRdb reanalysed the 5' RACE reads using MiXCR and keeps one entry per CDR3 protein. Of some 1.7 million distinct CDR3 sequences listed, under 30% are singletons. What was sequenced was blood. Receptor source: a woman aged 30 to 39 in good health. CDR3s include the opening cysteine and the closing phenylalanine or tryptophan. D genes are given only for firm matches. Size values are once, few and many counts, or a class for expanded clones, and some rows have none.

D	V	J	size	DNA	CDR3
.	TRBV3-1	TRBJ2-1	few	TGTGCCAGCAGCTCAGCCTTTGAACAGTTCTTC	CASSSAFEQFF
.	TRBV20-1	TRBJ2-3	few	TGCAGTGCTAGAGACAGCAGGGGATCAGATACGCAGTATTTT	CSARDSRGSDTQYF
TRBD1	TRBV7-9	TRBJ1-6	.	TGTGCCAGCAGCTGGGGACAGGGACCCCTCCACTTT	CASSWGQGPLHF
.	TRBV12-3/TRBV12-4	TRBJ1-4	.	TGTGCCAGCACCCCATCTACAAAAGGGGAAAAACGGTTTTTT	CASTPSTKGEKRFF
.	TRBV9	TRBJ1-1	.	TGTGCCAGCAGCCCCCGGATGGGGGGGAGCGCTTTCTTT	CASSPRMGGSAFF
.	TRBV7-2	TRBJ2-7	many	TGTGCCAGCAGCTCCCCGCAGCGGTACTACGAGCAGTACTTC	CASSSPQRYYEQYF
.	TRBV2	TRBJ2-4	.	TGTGCCAGCAGTGAATCAAGGGGGGTAGCCAAAAACATTCAGTACTTC	CASSESRGVAKNIQYF
.	TRBV7-9	TRBJ1-1	.	TGTGCCAGCACTTACGATCTTGACACTGAAGCTTTCTTT	CASTYDLDTEAFF
.	TRBV29-1	TRBJ1-2	many	TGCAGCGTTGAAGGGCCCGAGGGAGATGACTATGGCTACACCTTC	CSVEGPEGDDYGYTF
.	TRBV5-1	TRBJ2-7	many	TGCGCCAGCAGCCGTATACTAGGCCCCGCGTGGTACTACGAGCAGTACTTC	CASSRILGPAWYYEQYF
.	TRBV5-1	TRBJ1-1	.	TGCGCCAGCAGCCCGCCTGAGGGCATGAACACTGAAGCTTTCTTT	CASSPPEGMNTEAFF
TRBD1	TRBV7-2	TRBJ2-5	.	TGTGCCAGCAGGGAGACAGGGGCCCACGAGACCCAGTACTTC	CASRETGAHETQYF
TRBD1	TRBV12-5	TRBJ1-1	few	TGTGCTAGTGGTTTGCAGAGGGGGCGGCACACTGAAGCTTTCTTT	CASGLQRGRHTEAFF
.	TRBV6-5	TRBJ2-5	.	TGTGCCAGCATCGACAGAACAGGGATTTGGGGGACCCAGTACTTC	CASIDRTGIWGTQYF
.	TRBV27	TRBJ2-7	.	TGTGCCAGCGCCCTAGACAGGACAAGCTCCTACGAGCAGTGCTTC	CASALDRTSSYEQCF
TRBD1	TRBV19	TRBJ2-5	few	TGTGCCACCGCGGGACAGGGGGCTGAGACCCAGTACTTC	CATAGQGAETQYF
TRBD2	TRBV15	TRBJ2-7	many	TGTGCCACCAGCAGAGATGCTAGCGGGAGTATCATAGACGAGCAGTACTTC	CATSRDASGSIIDEQYF
.	TRBV14	TRBJ1-1	many	TGTGCCAGCAGCCAAGGAAGGGGTGAAGCTTTCTTT	CASSQGRGEAFF